This TCR beta chain was recovered during a study of radiation and T cells in renal cell carcinoma. Study-wide results and caveats: In blood, top tumor clones expanded by 2 weeks, shrinking by 4.

Specified time point: blood 4 weeks post-SBRT, at nephrectomy. The treatment: 15 Gy SBRT to primary tumor, nephrectomy 4 weeks later. Nephrectomy followed 15 Gy stereotactic body radiation by 4 weeks. The CDR3 is 13 amino acids. Germline V gene data show CDR1 as MDHEN and CDR2 as SYDVKM. After removal of 5 bases from V and 4 bases from J, the junction contained 2 bases not matched to a gene. On this clone itself: Its specificity is not known.

Libraries were prepared by immunoSEQ multiplex PCR; TCRdb keeps only in-frame clonotypes and omits some of them. The data show some 150,000 clones, 80% to 90% seen once. The chain carries TRBV28 and TRBJ1-1; 9 bases map to TRBD1. The sequence was obtained from a woman aged 50 to 60 with renal cell carcinoma. Sequences were derived from blood, sampled from a patient whose treatment included radiotherapy and nephrectomy. CDR3 loop: CASSQGQGTEAFF. The DNA of the CDR3 is TGTGCCAGCAGTCAGGGACAGGGCACTGAAGCTTTCTTT.